The rows below give T cell receptor beta chains drawn from one sample of a study of shared clonotypes between healthy human individuals. Assay: immunoSEQ multiplex PCR; the TCRdb copy retains only in-frame clones and omits some. The top ten hold around 1.7% of the sample, which has hundreds of thousands of clones, roughly 73% seen once. Sequencing input: memory CD4+ T cells sorted from blood. Every receptor here comes from a woman aged 25 to 39 in good health. The CDR3 runs from the conserved cysteine through the conserved F or W. The order of the fields is clone size, D gene, J gene, V gene, CDR3 DNA, CDR3 protein. The D gene is left open where the match is weak. Some rows mark clone size as missing; the rest say once, few, many or name a class of expanded clone.

>few|TRBD1|TRBJ2-1|TRBV2
TGTGCCAGCAGTCCCGACAGGGGGCGGAACAATGAGCAGTTCTTC
CASSPDRGRNNEQFF
>-|-|TRBJ1-2|TRBV7-9
TGTGCCAGCAGCTTATTCGAAACGGACAATGGCTACACCTTC
CASSLFETDNGYTF
>-|TRBD2|TRBJ2-2|TRBV6-5
TGTGCCAGCAGTTACTTAGCGGGTGTCACCGGGGAGCTGTTTTTT
CASSYLAGVTGELFF
>-|TRBD1|TRBJ2-1|TRBV27
TGTGCCAGCAGTCCTGGGACAGGGGGTCATGAGCAGTTCTTC
CASSPGTGGHEQFF
>-|-|TRBJ2-7|TRBV27
TGTGCCAGCAGTCCGGGGCCGGCCTACGAGCAGTACTTC
CASSPGPAYEQYF
>-|-|TRBJ2-7|TRBV7-2
TGTGCCAGCAGCCCCCCTAACGACCTGGGGCAGTACTTC
CASSPPNDLGQYF
>-|-|TRBJ1-4|TRBV5-1
TGCGCCAGCAGCTCCAGGGAGGCGACTAATGAAAAACTGTTTTTT
CASSSREATNEKLFF
>-|TRBD2|TRBJ2-1|TRBV5-1
TGCGCCAGCAGCTTGTTCGGCGGGAGCTCCTACAATGAGCAGTTCTTC
CASSLFGGSSYNEQFF
>-|-|TRBJ1-5|TRBV10-3
TGTGCCATCAGTGAGGACCCCAATCAGCCCCAGCATTTT
CAISEDPNQPQHF
>-|-|TRBJ2-5|TRBV30
TGTGCCTGGAGGAGGGCAGGTCAAGAGACCCAGTACTTC
CAWRRAGQETQYF
>-|TRBD2|TRBJ2-1|TRBV7-9
TGTGCCAGCAGGTCTCCCGGGACTAGCGCAACCTACAATGAGCAGTTCTTC
CASRSPGTSATYNEQFF
>-|-|TRBJ2-3|TRBV5-1
TGCGCCAGCAGCTTGGAGGGAGGAGAGGATACGCAGTATTTT
CASSLEGGEDTQYF
>once|-|TRBJ1-5|TRBV7-9
TGTGCCAGCAGCCGACAGGGCAATCAGCCCCAGCATTTT
CASSRQGNQPQHF
>-|TRBD1|TRBJ1-1|TRBV2
TGTGTGGGGGGCAGGGGGATGACTGAAGCTTTCTTT
CVGGRGMTEAFF
>few|-|TRBJ2-7|TRBV6-6
TGTGCCAGCAGTATAACAGGGCACCTTTCCTACGAGCAGTACTTC
CASSITGHLSYEQYF
>-|-|TRBJ2-7|TRBV28
TGTGCCAGCCTCGGGAGAACGAGCTCCTACGAGCAGTACTTC
CASLGRTSSYEQYF
>-|-|TRBJ1-4|TRBV19
TGTGCCAGTAGTTCCGACAGGACCCGGGGTGAAAAACTGTTTTTT
CASSSDRTRGEKLFF
>-|TRBD1|TRBJ2-7|TRBV6-5
TGTGCCAGCAGTCTCCTGACAGGGTGGGCCTACGAGCAGTACTTC
CASSLLTGWAYEQYF
>-|-|TRBJ2-5|TRBV30
TGTGCCTGGAAGGTCGGTGCGGAGACCCAGTACTTC
CAWKVGAETQYF
>-|TRBD1|TRBJ1-1|TRBV15
TGTGCCACCAGCAGAGATTGGGGGGACAGTTCGAACACTGAAGCTTTCTTT
CATSRDWGDSSNTEAFF
>-|-|TRBJ2-5|TRBV7-8
TGTGCCAGCAGCTTAAGGTCAACGGGGTTTGGGAAGACCCAGTACTTC
CASSLRSTGFGKTQYF
>once|-|TRBJ2-5|TRBV28
TGTGCCAGCGGGGCCCCACATTTGGGCCAGTACTTC
CASGAPHLGQYF
>-|TRBD1|TRBJ2-7|TRBV6-1
TGTGCCAGCAGTGGGACAGGACATAGTTTCGAGCAGTACTTC
CASSGTGHSFEQYF
>few|-|TRBJ2-1|TRBV5-4
TGTGCCAGCAGCTTAGGAAGGGTGAATGAGCAGTTCTTC
CASSLGRVNEQFF
>-|-|TRBJ1-2|TRBV5-4
TGTGCCAGCGGCCCCGGGACCTTC
CASGPGTF
>-|TRBD2|TRBJ2-7|TRBV14
TGTGCCAGCAGCCTAGTCGGACTAGCGGGAGGCGAGCAGTACTTC
CASSLVGLAGGEQYF
>once|-|TRBJ2-3|TRBV5-5
TGTGCCAGCACCCGCCGTAGTACGCAGTATTTT
CASTRRSTQYF
>-|-|TRBJ1-2|TRBV6-1
TGTGCCAGCAGTGCCAGGGCCTATGGCTACACCTTC
CASSARAYGYTF
>-|TRBD1|TRBJ2-7|TRBV18
TGTGCCAGCTCACCACCGTTCCCCATTTTACAGGGGGCAACCTACGAGCAGTACTTC
CASSPPFPILQGATYEQYF
>-|TRBD2|TRBJ2-7|TRBV4-1
TGCGCCAGCAGCCTCGGACCCCAGACTAGCCTCAGCCCCTACGAGCAGTACTTC
CASSLGPQTSLSPYEQYF
>few|-|TRBJ2-7|TRBV28
TGTGCCAGCAGCCAACCCGGGACCAGCTCCTACGAGCAGTACTTC
CASSQPGTSSYEQYF
>-|-|TRBJ2-6|TRBV28
TGTGCCAGCAGTTTATCGGGATCTGGGGCCAACGTCCTGACTTTC
CASSLSGSGANVLTF
>many|-|TRBJ1-2|TRBV28
TGTGCCAGCAGTTTATCCGGGCTTTATGGCTACACCTTC
CASSLSGLYGYTF
>-|-|TRBJ2-7|TRBV5-6
TGTGCCAGCAGCGTACCGGGACCTAAAGGAATCGAGCAGTACTTC
CASSVPGPKGIEQYF
>-|-|TRBJ2-1|TRBV20-1
TGCAGTACCCTACGGGCCAATGAGCAGTTCTTC
CSTLRANEQFF
>-|-|TRBJ2-5|TRBV29-1
TGCAGCGTTGGAGAGACCCAGTACTTC
CSVGETQYF
>-|-|TRBJ2-6|TRBV5-1
TGCGCCAGCAGCTTCGGAGGTTCTGGGGCCAACGTCCTGACTTTC
CASSFGGSGANVLTF
>few|TRBD1|TRBJ1-2|TRBV19
TGTGCCAGTAGCCGGGGACAGGGATATGGCTACACCTTC
CASSRGQGYGYTF
>-|-|TRBJ1-5|TRBV19
TGTGCCAGTAGTGGGACGGTCTATCAGCCCCAGCATTTT
CASSGTVYQPQHF
>-|TRBD1|TRBJ1-2|TRBV30
TGTGCCTGGAGTCCATCGGGACAGGGTGGCTACACCTTC
CAWSPSGQGGYTF
>once|-|TRBJ2-5|TRBV5-1
TGCGCCAGCAGCTTGGGAGGGAACCACCAAGAGACCCAGTACTTC
CASSLGGNHQETQYF
>-|-|TRBJ2-7|TRBV2
TGTGCCAGCAAACGGAGCGACTACGAGCAGTACTTC
CASKRSDYEQYF
>-|-|TRBJ2-7|TRBV27
TGTGCCAGCAGTCGGCTAGCGAGGACCTACGAGCAGTACTTC
CASSRLARTYEQYF
>-|-|TRBJ2-1|TRBV6-5
TGTGCCAGCAGTTACTCGAATAGGGCATGGGGGAATGAGCAGTTCTTC
CASSYSNRAWGNEQFF
>-|-|TRBJ1-4|TRBV28
TGTGCCAGCAGTTATCCCTGGGCCTCAGGGAGAGAAAAACTGTTTTTT
CASSYPWASGREKLFF
>-|-|TRBJ1-2|TRBV9
TGTGCCAGCAGCGTAGTGCCCGGATCCTATGGCTACACCTTC
CASSVVPGSYGYTF